One and the same sample provided the 12 T cell receptor beta chains below, sequenced in a study of human T cells and chemical hapten exposure. The authors extracted total RNA from unfractionated whole blood. Each CDR3 protein is one row after TCRdb ran MiXCR on the 5' RACE reads. Of about 140,000 distinct CDR3 sequences listed, roughly 4.1% were seen once; the top ten hold more than 1.2%. These TCRs come from a female donor in good health.

This clonotype occurred many times. The rearrangement joins TRBV12-3 or TRBV12-4 to TRBJ2-1, with a weak D call TRBD2 (6 bases). The CDR3 extends over 13 amino acids. The V gene lost 4 bases and the J gene lost 9 bases, with 13 bases spanning the gap. The CDR3 bases are TGTGCCAGCAGTTCGGGACTTAACACTGAGCAGTTCTTC. It encodes CASSSGLNTEQFF.

Many counts were recorded for this clonotype. The chain links TRBV7-3 to TRBJ2-5; tentative D call: TRBD2 (6 bases). Germline-derived CDR1 and CDR2 are SGHTA and FQGTGA. V lost 4 bases and J lost 0, with 12 bases in between. The CDR3 sequence is 15 residues long. The CDR3 bases are TGTGCCAGCAGCTATCATGGCGGGAACCAAGAGACCCAGTACTTC. This gives the protein CASSYHGGNQETQYF.

This clonotype was seen many times. The rearrangement uses TRBV5-5 and TRBJ1-3; perhaps TRBD1 as D (5 bases). V was pared by 5 bases and J by 0 bases, with 9 bases between. Germline V gene data show CDR1 as SGHKS and CDR2 as YYEKEE (reference sequence). The CDR3 has 14 amino acids. The CDR3 DNA sequence: TGTGCCAGCAGTTCGGGACGCTCTGGAAACACCATATATTTT. Its translation: CASSSGRSGNTIYF.

This clonotype was counted at least ten times. This chain joins TRBV20-1 and TRBJ1-1; a weak D match, TRBD1 (5 bases). From germline, CDR1 is DFQATT and CDR2 SNEGSKA (reference sequence). The V and J ends lost 3 bases and 4 bases respectively, with 15 bases between them. This CDR3 spans 14 amino acids. CDR3 region: CSASVSGTGTEAFF. CDR3 coding DNA: TGCAGTGCTAGCGTTTCAGGGACGGGCACTGAAGCTTTCTTT.

There are many counts of this clonotype. V is TRBV20-1 and J is TRBJ2-5; D uncertain. The CDR3 is 12 amino acids. Germline CDR1 and CDR2: DFQATT and SNEGSKA (reference sequence). With 6 bases removed from V and 3 bases from J, the gap between germline ends came to 11 bases. CDR3 DNA sequence: TGCAGTGCATCGCTGGGTAAAGAGACCCAGTACTTC. Protein sequence: CSASLGKETQYF.

Worth noting for this clonotype: This clone may be a read error of a much larger clone one base away. This chain joins TRBV12-3 or TRBV12-4 and TRBJ1-2; no clear D. This CDR3 is 13 amino acids long. The CDR3 spells CASSLKGYSGFTF. In DNA, the CDR3 is TGTGCCAGCAGTTTAAAGGGCTACTCTGGCTTCACCTTC.

This clonotype was recorded a few times. CDR3 in DNA: TGTGCCAGCAGCCAAGTGGCTGAAGGCGAAAGAACGCAGTATTTT. Translation: CASSQVAEGERTQYF. This chain links TRBV4-2 with TRBJ2-3; D remains ambiguous. The V and J ends lost 1 base and 9 bases respectively, with 17 bases between them. Germline V gene sequence: CDR1 LGHNA, CDR2 YNFKEQ. The CDR3 runs to 15 residues.

At least ten counts were recorded for this clonotype. CDR3 in amino acids: CASSLHGQARVGTQYF. The CDR3 DNA sequence: TGTGCCAGCAGTTTACATGGACAGGCCAGGGTCGGTACGCAGTATTTT. This chain links TRBV12-3 or TRBV12-4 with TRBJ2-3; 7 positions agree with TRBD1. This CDR3 region has 16 residues. With 2 bases clipped from V and 8 bases from J, the junction kept 13 bases outside the gene matches.

The gene calls are TRBV5-5 and TRBJ1-5, with D possibly TRBD1 on 6 matching bases. The CDR3 is 16 residues long. V gave up 2 bases and J gave up 2 bases, with 14 bases separating them. CDR1 and CDR2 from the germline V gene are SGHKS and YYEKEE (reference sequence). This CDR3 reads CASSLRGVWGNQPQHF. The CDR3 nucleotides are TGTGCCAGCAGCTTAAGGGGGGTCTGGGGCAATCAGCCCCAGCATTTT.

This clonotype was counted at least ten times. The rearrangement links TRBV28 to TRBJ2-7, with D possibly being TRBD1 (6 bases). Looked up from germline, CDR1 is MDHEN and CDR2 is SYDVKM. This CDR3 has 14 residues. V was trimmed by 5 bases and J by 0 bases, leaving 11 bases between them. CDR3 in amino acids: CASSATGTSYEQYF. The CDR3 DNA sequence: TGTGCCAGCAGTGCGACAGGCACCTCCTACGAGCAGTACTTC.

With respect to this clonotype: Being one base from a much bigger clone, this may be a read error. The rearrangement links TRBV6-1 to TRBJ2-1; 7 nucleotides agree with TRBD1. The CDR3 runs 15 residues. Germline V lookup: CDR1 MNHNS, CDR2 SASEGT. Here the CDR3 DNA reads TGTGCCAGCGAGAGGAGTAAGGGGGCTTACAATGAGAAGTTCTTC. Its translation is CASERSKGAYNEKFF.

This clonotype was observed at least ten times. The chain has TRBV5-8 and TRBJ1-1, with TRBD1 identical over 7 bases. The V gene's germline CDR1 is SGHTS and CDR2 YDEGEE. The CDR3 runs to 17 residues. Germline trimming cut 4 bases from V and 1 base from J; bases unmatched to any gene: 13. The CDR3 here is CASSGWAQGVKNTEAFF. The CDR3 nucleotides read TGTGCCAGCAGCGGATGGGCTCAGGGGGTAAAGAACACTGAAGCTTTCTTT.